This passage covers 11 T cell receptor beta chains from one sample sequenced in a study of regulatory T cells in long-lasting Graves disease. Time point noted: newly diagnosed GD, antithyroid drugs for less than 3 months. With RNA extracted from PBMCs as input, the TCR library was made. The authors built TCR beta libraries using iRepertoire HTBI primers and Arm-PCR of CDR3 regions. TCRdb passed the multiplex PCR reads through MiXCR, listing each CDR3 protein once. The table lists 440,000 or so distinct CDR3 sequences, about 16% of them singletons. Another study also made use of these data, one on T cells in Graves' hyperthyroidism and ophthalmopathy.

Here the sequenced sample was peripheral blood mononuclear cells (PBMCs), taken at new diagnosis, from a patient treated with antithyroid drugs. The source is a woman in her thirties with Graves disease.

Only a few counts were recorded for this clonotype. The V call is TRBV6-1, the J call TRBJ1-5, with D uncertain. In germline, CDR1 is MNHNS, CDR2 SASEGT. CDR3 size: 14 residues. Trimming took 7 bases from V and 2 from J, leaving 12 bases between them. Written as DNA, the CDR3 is TGTGCCAGCACCTTGGACTTGGGCAATCAGCCCCAGCATTTT. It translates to CASTLDLGNQPQHF.

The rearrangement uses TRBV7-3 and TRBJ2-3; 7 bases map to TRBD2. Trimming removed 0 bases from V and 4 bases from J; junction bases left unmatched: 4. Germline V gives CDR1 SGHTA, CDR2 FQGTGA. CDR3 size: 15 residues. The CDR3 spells CASSLTTGGSDTQYF. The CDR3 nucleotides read TGTGCCAGCAGCTTAACAACGGGAGGCTCAGATACGCAGTATTTT.

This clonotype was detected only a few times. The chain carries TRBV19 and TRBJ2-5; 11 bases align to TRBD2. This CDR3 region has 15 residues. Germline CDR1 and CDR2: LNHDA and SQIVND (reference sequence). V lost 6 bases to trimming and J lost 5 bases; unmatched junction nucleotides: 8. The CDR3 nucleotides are TGTGCCAGTAGCCTCGGGGCTAGCGGGGGGGAGACCCAGTACTTC. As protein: CASSLGASGGETQYF.

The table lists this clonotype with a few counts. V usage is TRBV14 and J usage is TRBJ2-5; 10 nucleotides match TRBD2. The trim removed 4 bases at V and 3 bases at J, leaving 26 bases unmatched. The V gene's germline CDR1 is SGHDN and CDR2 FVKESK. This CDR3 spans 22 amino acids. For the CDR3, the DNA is TGTGCCAGCAGCCTTAGAGCCCCGGGGGCTAGCGGGAGACTGTTAGACAAAGAGACCCAGTACTTC. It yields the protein CASSLRAPGASGRLLDKETQYF.

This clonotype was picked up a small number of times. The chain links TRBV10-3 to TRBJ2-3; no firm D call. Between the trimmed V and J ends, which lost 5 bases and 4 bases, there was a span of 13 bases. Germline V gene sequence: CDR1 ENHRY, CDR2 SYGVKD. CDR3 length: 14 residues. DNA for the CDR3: TGTGCCATCAGTCAACGAGACGGATCAGATACGCAGTATTTT. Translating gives CAISQRDGSDTQYF.

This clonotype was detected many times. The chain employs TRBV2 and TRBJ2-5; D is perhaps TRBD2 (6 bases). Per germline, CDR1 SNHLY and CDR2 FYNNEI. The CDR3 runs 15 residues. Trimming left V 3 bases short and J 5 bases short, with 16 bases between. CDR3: CASSDLGGVGETQYF. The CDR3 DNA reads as TGTGCCAGCAGTGATTTAGGAGGGGTTGGTGAGACCCAGTACTTC. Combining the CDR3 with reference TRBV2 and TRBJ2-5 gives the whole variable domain EPEVTQTPSHQVTQMGQEVILRCVPISNHLYFYWYRQILGQKVEFLVSFYNNEISEKSEIFDDQFSVERPDGSNFTLKIRSTKLEDSAMYFCASSDLGGVGETQYFGPGTRLLVL.

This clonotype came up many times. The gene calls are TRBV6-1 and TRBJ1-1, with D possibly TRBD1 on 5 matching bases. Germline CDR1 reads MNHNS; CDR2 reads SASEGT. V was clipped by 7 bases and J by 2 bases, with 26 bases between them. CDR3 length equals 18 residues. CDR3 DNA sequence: TGTGCCAGCAAGTGGGGCAGGCGCCAGACGACCCTTAACACTGAAGCTTTCTTT. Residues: CASKWGRRQTTLNTEAFF.

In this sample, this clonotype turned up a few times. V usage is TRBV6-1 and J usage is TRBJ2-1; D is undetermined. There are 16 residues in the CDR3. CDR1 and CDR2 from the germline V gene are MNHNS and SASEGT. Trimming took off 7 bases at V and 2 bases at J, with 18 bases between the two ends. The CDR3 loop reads CASTFDNGRAYNEQFF. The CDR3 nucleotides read TGTGCCAGCACCTTTGATAACGGAAGGGCCTACAATGAGCAGTTCTTC.

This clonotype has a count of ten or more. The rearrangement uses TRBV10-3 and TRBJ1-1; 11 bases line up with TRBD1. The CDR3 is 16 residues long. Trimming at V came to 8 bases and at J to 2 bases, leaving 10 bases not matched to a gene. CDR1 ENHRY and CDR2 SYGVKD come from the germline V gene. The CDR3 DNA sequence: TGTGCCATCTCACGGACAGGGGGCAGGTCCAACACTGAAGCTTTCTTT. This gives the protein CAISRTGGRSNTEAFF.

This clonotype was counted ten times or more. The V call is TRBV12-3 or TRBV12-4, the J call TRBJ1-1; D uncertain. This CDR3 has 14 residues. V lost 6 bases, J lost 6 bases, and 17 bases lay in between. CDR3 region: CASSFGGGGAEAFF. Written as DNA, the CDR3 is TGTGCCAGCAGCTTTGGAGGTGGTGGTGCTGAAGCTTTCTTT.

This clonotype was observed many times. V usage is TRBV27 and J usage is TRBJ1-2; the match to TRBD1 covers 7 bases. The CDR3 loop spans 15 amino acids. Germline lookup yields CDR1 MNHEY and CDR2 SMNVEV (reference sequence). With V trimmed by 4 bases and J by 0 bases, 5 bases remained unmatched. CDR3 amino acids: CASSWGQFSNYGYTF. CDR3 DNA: TGTGCCAGCAGTTGGGGACAGTTTTCTAACTATGGCTACACCTTC.